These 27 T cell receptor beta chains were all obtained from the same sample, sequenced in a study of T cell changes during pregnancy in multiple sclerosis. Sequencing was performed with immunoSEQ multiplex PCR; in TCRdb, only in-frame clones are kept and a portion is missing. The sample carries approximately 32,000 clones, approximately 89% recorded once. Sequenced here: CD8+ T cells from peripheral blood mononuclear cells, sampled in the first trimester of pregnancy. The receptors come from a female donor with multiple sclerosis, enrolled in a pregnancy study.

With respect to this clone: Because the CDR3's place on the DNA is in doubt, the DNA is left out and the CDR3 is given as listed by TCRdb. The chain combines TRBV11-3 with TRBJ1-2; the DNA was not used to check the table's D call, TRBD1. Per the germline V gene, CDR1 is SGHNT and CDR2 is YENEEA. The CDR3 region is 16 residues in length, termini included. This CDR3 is CASRFGPGADNYGYTF.

CDR3 coding DNA: TGTGCCAGCAGAAAGACAGCAACTAATGAAAAACTGTTTTTT. Translation: CASRKTATNEKLFF. The rearrangement joins TRBV6-6 to TRBJ1-4; D may be TRBD1 (5 bases). V lost 6 bases and J lost 0, with 8 bases in between. This CDR3 is 14 amino acids long. Germline loops: CDR1 MNHNY, CDR2 SVGAGI (reference sequence).

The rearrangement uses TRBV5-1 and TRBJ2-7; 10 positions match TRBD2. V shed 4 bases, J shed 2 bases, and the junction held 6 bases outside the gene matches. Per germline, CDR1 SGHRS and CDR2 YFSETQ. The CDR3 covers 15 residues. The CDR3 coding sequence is TGCGCCAGCAGCACCGGGACTAGCGTAACCTACGAGCAGTACTTC. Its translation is CASSTGTSVTYEQYF.

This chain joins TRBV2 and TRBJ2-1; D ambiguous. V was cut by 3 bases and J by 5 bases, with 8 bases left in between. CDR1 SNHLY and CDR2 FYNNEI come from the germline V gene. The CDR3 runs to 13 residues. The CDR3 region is CASSDSRNNEQFF. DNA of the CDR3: TGTGCCAGCAGTGATTCCAGAAACAATGAGCAGTTCTTC. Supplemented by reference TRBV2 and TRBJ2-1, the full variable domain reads EPEVTQTPSHQVTQMGQEVILRCVPISNHLYFYWYRQILGQKVEFLVSFYNNEISEKSEIFDDQFSVERPDGSNFTLKIRSTKLEDSAMYFCASSDSRNNEQFFGPGTRLTVL.

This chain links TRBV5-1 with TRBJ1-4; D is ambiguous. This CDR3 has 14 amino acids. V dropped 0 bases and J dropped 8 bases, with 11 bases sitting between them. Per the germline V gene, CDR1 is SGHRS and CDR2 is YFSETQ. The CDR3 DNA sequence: TGCGCCAGCAGCTTGGGCATCACGGAGGAAAAACTGTTTTTT. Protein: CASSLGITEEKLFF.

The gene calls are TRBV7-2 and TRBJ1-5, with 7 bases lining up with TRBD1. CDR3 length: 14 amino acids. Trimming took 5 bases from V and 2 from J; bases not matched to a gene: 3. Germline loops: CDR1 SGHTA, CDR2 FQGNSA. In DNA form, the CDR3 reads TGTGCCAGCAGCCGACAGGGAGGCAATCAGCCCCAGCATTTT. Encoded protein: CASSRQGGNQPQHF.

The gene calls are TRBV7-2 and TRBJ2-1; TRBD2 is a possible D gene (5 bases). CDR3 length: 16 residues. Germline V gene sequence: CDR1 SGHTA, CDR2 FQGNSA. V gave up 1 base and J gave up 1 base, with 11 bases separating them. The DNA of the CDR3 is TGTGCCAGCAGCTTAGATACTAGGCCTTCCTACAATGAGCAGTTCTTC. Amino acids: CASSLDTRPSYNEQFF.

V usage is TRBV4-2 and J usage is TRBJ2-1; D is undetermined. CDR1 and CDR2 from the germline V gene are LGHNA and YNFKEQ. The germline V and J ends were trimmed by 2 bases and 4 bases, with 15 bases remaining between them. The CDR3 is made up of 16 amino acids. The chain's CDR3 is CASSQSTEELYNEQFF. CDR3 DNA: TGTGCCAGCAGCCAATCGACCGAGGAACTTTACAATGAGCAGTTCTTC.

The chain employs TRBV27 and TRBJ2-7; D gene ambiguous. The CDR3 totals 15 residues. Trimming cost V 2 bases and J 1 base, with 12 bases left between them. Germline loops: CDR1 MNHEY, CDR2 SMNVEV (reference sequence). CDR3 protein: CASSLGPGRSYEQYF. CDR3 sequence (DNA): TGTGCCAGCAGTTTAGGGCCCGGAAGGTCCTACGAGCAGTACTTC.

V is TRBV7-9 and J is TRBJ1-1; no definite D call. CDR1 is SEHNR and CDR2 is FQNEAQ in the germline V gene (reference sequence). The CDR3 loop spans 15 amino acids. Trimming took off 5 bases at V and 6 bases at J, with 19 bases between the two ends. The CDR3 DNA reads TGTGCCAGCAGCCCCACAATCGCGGAGAAGCCTGAAGCTTTCTTT. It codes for CASSPTIAEKPEAFF. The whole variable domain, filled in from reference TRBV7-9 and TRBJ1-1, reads DTGVSQNPRHKITKRGQNVTFRCDPISEHNRLYWYRQTLGQGPEFLTYFQNEAQLEKSRLLSDRFSAERPKGSFSTLEIQRTEQGDSAMYLCASSPTIAEKPEAFFGQGTRLTVV.

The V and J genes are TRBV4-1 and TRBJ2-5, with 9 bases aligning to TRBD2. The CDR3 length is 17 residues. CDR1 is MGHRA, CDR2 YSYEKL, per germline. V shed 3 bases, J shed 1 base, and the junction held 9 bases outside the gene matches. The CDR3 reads CASSQGPSGTGQETQYF. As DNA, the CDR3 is TGCGCCAGCAGCCAGGGCCCTAGCGGGACGGGCCAAGAGACCCAGTACTTC.

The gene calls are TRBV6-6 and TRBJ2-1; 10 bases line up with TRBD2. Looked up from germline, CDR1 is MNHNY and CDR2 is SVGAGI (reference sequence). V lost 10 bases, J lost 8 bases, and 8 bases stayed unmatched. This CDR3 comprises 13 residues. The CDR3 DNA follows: TGTGCCATAGAGCGGGAGGGGGCCGATGAGCAGTTCTTC. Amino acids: CAIEREGADEQFF.

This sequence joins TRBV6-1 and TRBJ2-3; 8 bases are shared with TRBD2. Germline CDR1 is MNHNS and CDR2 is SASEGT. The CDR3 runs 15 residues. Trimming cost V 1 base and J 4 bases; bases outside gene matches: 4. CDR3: CASSEDSGAADTQYF. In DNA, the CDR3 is TGTGCCAGCAGTGAAGATAGCGGGGCAGCAGATACGCAGTATTTT.

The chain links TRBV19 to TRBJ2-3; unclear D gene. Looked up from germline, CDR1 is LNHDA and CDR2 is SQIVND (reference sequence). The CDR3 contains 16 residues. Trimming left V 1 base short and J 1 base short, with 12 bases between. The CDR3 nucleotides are TGTGCCAGTAGTATAGTTTTGGCGGATGGCACAGATACGCAGTATTTT. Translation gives CASSIVLADGTDTQYF.

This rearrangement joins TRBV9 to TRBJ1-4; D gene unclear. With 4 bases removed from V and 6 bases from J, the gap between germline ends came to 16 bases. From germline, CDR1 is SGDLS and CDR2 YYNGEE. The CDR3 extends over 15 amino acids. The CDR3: CASSSRDKNYEKLFF. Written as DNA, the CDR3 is TGTGCCAGCAGCTCCCGGGATAAAAATTATGAAAAACTGTTTTTT.

The CDR3 is CASSSDRETWQETQYF. In DNA, the CDR3 is TGTGCCAGCAGTTCCGACAGGGAGACGTGGCAAGAGACCCAGTACTTC. This chain joins TRBV28 and TRBJ2-5; 7 bases are shared with TRBD1. This CDR3 has 16 amino acids. J lost 2 bases, V lost 4 bases, and 10 bases had no gene match. Germline V CDR1 and CDR2: MDHEN, SYDVKM.

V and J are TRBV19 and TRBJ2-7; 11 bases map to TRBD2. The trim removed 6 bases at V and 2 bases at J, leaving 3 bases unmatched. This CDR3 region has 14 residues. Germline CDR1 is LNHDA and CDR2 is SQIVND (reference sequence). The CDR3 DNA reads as TGTGCCAGTAGCCGACTAGCGGGGACCTACGAGCAGTACTTC. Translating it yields CASSRLAGTYEQYF.

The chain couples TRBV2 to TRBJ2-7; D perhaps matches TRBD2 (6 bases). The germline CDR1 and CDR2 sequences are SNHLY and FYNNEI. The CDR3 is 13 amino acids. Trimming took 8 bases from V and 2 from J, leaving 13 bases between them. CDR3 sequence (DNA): TGTGCCAGCCTGGGGGACTTGACCTACGAGCAGTACTTC. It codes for CASLGDLTYEQYF.

CDR3 coding DNA: TGTGCCAGCAGTGAAGGGCGGTACACAGATACGCAGTATTTT. Translated: CASSEGRYTDTQYF. The J gene is TRBJ2-3, the V gene TRBV2; D gene uncertain. CDR1 is SNHLY and CDR2 is FYNNEI in the germline V gene. The V and J ends lost 1 base and 2 bases respectively, with 7 bases between them. There are 14 residues in the CDR3.

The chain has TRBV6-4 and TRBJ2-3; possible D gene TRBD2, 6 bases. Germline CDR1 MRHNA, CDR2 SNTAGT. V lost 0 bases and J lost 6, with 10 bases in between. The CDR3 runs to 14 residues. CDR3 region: CASSDSEGLDTQYF. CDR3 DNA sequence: TGTGCCAGCAGTGACTCGGAGGGCCTGGATACGCAGTATTTT.

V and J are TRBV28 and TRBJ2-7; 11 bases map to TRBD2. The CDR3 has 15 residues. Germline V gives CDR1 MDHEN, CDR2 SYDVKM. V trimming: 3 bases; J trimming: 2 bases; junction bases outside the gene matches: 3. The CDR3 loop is CASSFIAGGAYEQYF. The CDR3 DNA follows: TGTGCCAGCAGTTTTATAGCGGGGGGGGCCTACGAGCAGTACTTC.

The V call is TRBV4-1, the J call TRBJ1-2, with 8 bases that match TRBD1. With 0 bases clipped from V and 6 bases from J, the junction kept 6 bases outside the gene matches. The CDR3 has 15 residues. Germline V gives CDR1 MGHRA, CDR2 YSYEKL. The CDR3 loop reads CASSQDRETGDGYTF. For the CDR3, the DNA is TGCGCCAGCAGCCAAGATAGGGAGACAGGGGATGGCTACACCTTC.

The CDR3 nucleotides are TGCGCCAGCAGCCCCAGGGAGGGGAATGGCTACACCTTC. This encodes CASSPREGNGYTF. This chain links TRBV4-3 with TRBJ1-2; TRBD1 might be the D (5 bases). The CDR3 sequence is 13 residues long. The germline V and J ends were trimmed by 4 bases and 6 bases, with 12 bases remaining between them. Per germline, CDR1 LGHNA and CDR2 YSLEER.

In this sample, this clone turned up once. The CDR3 is CASSPGLAGAYEQYF. CDR3 sequence (DNA): TGTGCCAGCAGCCCCGGACTAGCGGGAGCCTACGAGCAGTACTTC. The J gene is TRBJ2-7, the V gene TRBV7-2; 13 bases are shared with TRBD2. The CDR3 spans 15 residues. Germline trimming cut 5 bases from V and 2 bases from J; bases unmatched to any gene: 3. The germline V gene has CDR1 SGHTA and CDR2 FQGNSA. The full variable domain, completed using reference TRBV7-2 and TRBJ2-7, is GAGVSQSPSNKVTEKGKDVELRCDPISGHTALYWYRQSLGQGLEFLIYFQGNSAPDKSGLPSDRFSAERTGGSVSTLTIQRTQQEDSAVYLCASSPGLAGAYEQYFGPGTRLTVT.

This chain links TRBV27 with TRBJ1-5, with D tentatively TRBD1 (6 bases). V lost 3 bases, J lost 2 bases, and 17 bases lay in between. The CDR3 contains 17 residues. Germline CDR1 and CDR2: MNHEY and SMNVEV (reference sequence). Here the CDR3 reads CASSLVGGRNGNQPQHF. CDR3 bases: TGTGCCAGCAGTTTGGTGGGGGGGCGCAACGGCAATCAGCCCCAGCATTTT.

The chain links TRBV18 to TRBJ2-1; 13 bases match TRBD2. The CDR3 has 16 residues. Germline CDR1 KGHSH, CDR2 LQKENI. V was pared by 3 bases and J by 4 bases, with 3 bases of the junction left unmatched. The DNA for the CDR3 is TGTGCCAGCTCACCGGGACTAGCGGGGCAGTACAATGAGCAGTTCTTC. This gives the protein CASSPGLAGQYNEQFF. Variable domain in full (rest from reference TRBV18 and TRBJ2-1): NAGVMQNPRHLVRRRGQEARLRCSPMKGHSHVYWYRQLPEEGLKFMVYLQKENIIDESGMPKERFSAEFPKEGPSILRIQQVVRGDSAAYFCASSPGLAGQYNEQFFGPGTRLTVL.

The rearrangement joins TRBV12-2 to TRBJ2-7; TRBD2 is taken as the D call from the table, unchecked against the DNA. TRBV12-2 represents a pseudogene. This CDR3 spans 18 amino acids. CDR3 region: CASRTEREITDQTYEQYF. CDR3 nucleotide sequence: TGTGCAAGTCGCACCGAGCGGGAGATTACCGATCAGACCTACGAGCAGTACTTC.